This entry lists 15 T cell receptor beta chains sequenced from one sample in a study of cytomegalovirus exposure and HLA in healthy donors. In the PCR, 60 Vbeta and 13 Jbeta primers were used. Libraries were prepared by immunoSEQ multiplex PCR; TCRdb keeps only in-frame clonotypes and omits some of them. In the table there are about 130,000 clones, approximately 61% of which are singletons. The sequencing input was PBMCs. These receptors all stem from a human donor in good health.

The gene calls are TRBV21-1 and TRBJ1-4; the D call in the table, TRBD1, was not verified against the DNA. TRBV21-1 is reported as a pseudogene. This CDR3 has 15 residues. The CDR3 sequence is CASSTQDSFNEKLFF. Here the CDR3 DNA reads TGTGCCAGCAGCACCCAAGACAGCTTTAATGAAAAACTGTTTTTT.

The chain uses TRBV27 and TRBJ2-1; D might be TRBD2 (6 bases). With 0 bases removed from V and 5 bases from J, the gap between germline ends came to 11 bases. The CDR3 runs to 15 residues. Germline V gene lookup returns CDR1 MNHEY and CDR2 SMNVEV (reference sequence). CDR3 loop: CASSLSSGGNNEQFF. Here the CDR3 DNA reads TGTGCCAGCAGTTTATCTAGCGGAGGAAACAATGAGCAGTTCTTC.

The rearrangement links TRBV4-3 to TRBJ2-3; TRBD2 matches 11 bases. The V and J ends lost 3 bases and 4 bases, in that order; junction bases with no gene match: 6. The CDR3 has 16 residues. Germline loops: CDR1 LGHNA, CDR2 YSLEER. The CDR3 loop reads CASSHETSGIADTQYF. DNA of the CDR3: TGCGCCAGCAGCCACGAGACTAGCGGGATAGCAGATACGCAGTATTTT.

The J gene is TRBJ1-5, the V gene TRBV7-9, with D perhaps matching TRBD1 (6 bases). V was clipped by 5 bases and J by 0 bases, with 11 bases between them. CDR3 length: 15 residues. CDR1 is SEHNR, CDR2 FQNEAQ, per germline (reference sequence). In nucleotides, the CDR3 is TGTGCCAGCAGCGAAACAGGGAATAGCAATCAGCCCCAGCATTTT. Protein product: CASSETGNSNQPQHF.

This chain uses TRBV7-2 with TRBJ2-2; a weak D match, TRBD2 (5 bases). V was trimmed by 1 base and J by 1 base, leaving 7 bases between them. The germline gives CDR1 SGHTA, CDR2 FQGNSA. CDR3 length: 15 amino acids. The CDR3 region is CASSLVRGNTGELFF. In nucleotides, the CDR3 is TGTGCCAGCAGCTTAGTTCGGGGGAACACCGGGGAGCTGTTTTTT.

V and J are TRBV19 and TRBJ2-2; TRBD2 matches 7 bases. Germline loops: CDR1 LNHDA, CDR2 SQIVND (reference sequence). V lost 3 bases to trimming and J lost 1 base; unmatched junction nucleotides: 5. This CDR3 contains 16 residues. CDR3 DNA sequence: TGTGCCAGTAGTATTTGGGGGAGGGAGAACACCGGGGAGCTGTTTTTT. This sequence encodes CASSIWGRENTGELFF.

The chain joins TRBV1 to TRBJ2-5; TRBD2 was called by the table and not checked on the DNA. TRBV1 has pseudogene status. The CDR3 is 17 amino acids. The chain's CDR3 is CTSSQGFERESQETQYF. For the CDR3, the DNA is TGCACCAGCAGCCAAGGGTTCGAGCGGGAGTCCCAAGAGACCCAGTACTTC.

The chain is built from TRBV7-6 and TRBJ1-5; D perhaps matches TRBD1 (5 bases). Germline CDR1 reads SGHVS; CDR2 reads FNYEAQ. Trimming stripped 1 base from V and 0 bases from J, with 16 bases between. The CDR3 spans 18 residues. CDR3 nucleotide sequence: TGTGCCAGCAGCTTAGGGGGGGGTCGGCAGCTTAGCAATCAGCCCCAGCATTTT. This codes for CASSLGGGRQLSNQPQHF.

This chain links TRBV11-3 with TRBJ2-2, with TRBD2 matching over 7 bases. The germline V gene has CDR1 SGHNT and CDR2 YENEEA. J gave up 3 bases and V 6 bases, and 10 bases lay outside the gene matches. The CDR3 contains 16 residues. The CDR3 coding sequence is TGTGCCAGCAGTTCGTGGGGGGGGGAGCACACCGGGGAGCTGTTTTTT. Its protein product is CASSSWGGEHTGELFF.

This rearrangement joins TRBV7-2 to TRBJ2-7; D might be TRBD2 (6 bases). The CDR3 covers 14 residues. Germline lookup yields CDR1 SGHTA and CDR2 FQGNSA. V lost 2 bases, J lost 3 bases, and 11 bases lay in between. The CDR3 DNA reads as TGTGCCAGCAGCTTACCCGGGGGTTACTACGAGCAGTACTTC. This gives the protein CASSLPGGYYEQYF.

This chain connects TRBV5-8 to TRBJ1-2, with 9 bases identical to TRBD1. V gave up 2 bases and J gave up 0 bases; unmatched junction bases: 5. CDR1 and CDR2 from the germline V gene are SGHTS and YDEGEE. The CDR3 has 16 residues. The CDR3 is CASSFRDRATNYGYTF. In nucleotides, the CDR3 is TGTGCCAGCAGCTTCAGGGACAGGGCCACTAACTATGGCTACACCTTC.

The rearrangement uses TRBV18 and TRBJ1-2; 7 bases align to TRBD1. The length of the CDR3 is 15 residues. J lost 4 bases, V lost 1 base, and 6 bases had no gene match. The germline V gene has CDR1 KGHSH and CDR2 LQKENI. The CDR3 bases are TGTGCCAGCTCACCACACCCCGACAGGGCCTATGGCTACACCTTC. The encoded protein is CASSPHPDRAYGYTF.

This clone was picked up a small number of times. V usage is TRBV28 and J usage is TRBJ2-7; D might be TRBD2 (6 bases). V lost 4 bases and J lost 0, with 13 bases in between. The V gene's germline CDR1 is MDHEN and CDR2 SYDVKM. The CDR3 runs 15 residues. The CDR3 spells CASSSPGLLSYEQYF. Here the CDR3 DNA reads TGTGCCAGCAGTTCTCCGGGACTCCTCTCCTACGAGCAGTACTTC.

The CDR3 DNA follows: TGTGCCAGTGGTACGGGGGTGGACTACGAGCAGTACTTC. As protein: CASGTGVDYEQYF. The chain recombines TRBV6-5 with TRBJ2-7; D possibly corresponds to TRBD2 (6 bases). The CDR3 runs to 13 residues. Per germline, CDR1 MNHEY and CDR2 SVGAGI. Trimming took 9 bases from V and 3 from J, leaving 15 bases between them.

The chain joins TRBV7-9 to TRBJ2-7, with D possibly TRBD1 on 6 matching bases. In germline, CDR1 is SEHNR, CDR2 FQNEAQ (reference sequence). The CDR3 is 15 residues long. Trimming pared 4 bases from V and 2 bases from J, leaving 15 bases between. Here the CDR3 DNA reads TGTGCCAGCAGCTATGACAGGAATACACCCTACGAGCAGTACTTC. This translates into CASSYDRNTPYEQYF. The whole variable domain, remainder taken from reference TRBV7-9 and TRBJ2-7, is DTGVSQNPRHKITKRGQNVTFRCDPISEHNRLYWYRQTLGQGPEFLTYFQNEAQLEKSRLLSDRFSAERPKGSFSTLEIQRTEQGDSAMYLCASSYDRNTPYEQYFGPGTRLTVT.